This entry is about one T cell receptor beta chain. This CDR3 contains 14 residues. The sample belongs to a study of cytomegalovirus exposure and HLA in healthy donors. PCR amplification relied on 60 Vbeta primers (plus 13 Jbeta primers). Measured with immunoSEQ multiplex PCR; TCRdb has only the in-frame clones, and not every one. This sample carries about 140,000 clones, approximately 70% of them seen once, and the ten largest clones take approximately 1.6%. The J gene is TRBJ1-5, the V gene TRBV12-2. TRBV12-2 is given as a pseudogene. The TCR sequence derives from a woman in her 30s in good health and CMV-seronegative. Sequenced input: PBMCs. The CDR3 protein is CASRFHCSNQPQHF. CDR3 DNA sequence: TGTGCAAGTCGCTTCCACTGTAGCAATCAGCCCCAGCATTTT.